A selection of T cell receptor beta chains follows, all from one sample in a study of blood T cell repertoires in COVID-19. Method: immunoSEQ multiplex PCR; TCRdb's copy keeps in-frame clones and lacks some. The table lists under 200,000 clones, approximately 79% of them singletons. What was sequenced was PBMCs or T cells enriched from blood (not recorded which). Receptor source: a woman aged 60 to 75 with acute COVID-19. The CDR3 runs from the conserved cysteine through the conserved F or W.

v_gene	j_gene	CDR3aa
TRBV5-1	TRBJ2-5	CASSLGLAGQETQYF
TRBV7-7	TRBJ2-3	CASSLSGTDTQYF
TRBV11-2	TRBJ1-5	CASSLGANQPQHF
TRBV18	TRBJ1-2	CASSPVNRGDGYTF
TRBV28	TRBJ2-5	CASSSWTVQETQYF
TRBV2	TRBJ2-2	CAIIRDREVNTGELFF
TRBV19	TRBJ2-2	CASSREGRSTGELFF
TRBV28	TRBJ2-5	CASSPTRAGETQYF
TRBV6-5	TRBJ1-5	CASSMTGVSNQPQHF
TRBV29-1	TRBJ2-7	CSVEDRQGAMHEQYF
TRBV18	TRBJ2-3	CASSPTSGVRTDTQYF
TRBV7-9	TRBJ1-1	CASSFLRLREAFF
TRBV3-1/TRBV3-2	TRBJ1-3	CASSQRPLSGNTIYF
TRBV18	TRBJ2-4	CASSLEGTSYTDIQYF
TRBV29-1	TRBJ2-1	CSVGTPRYNEQFF
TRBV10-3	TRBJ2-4	CAISESTGGTNIQYF
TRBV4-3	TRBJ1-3	CASSQDRWISGNTIYF
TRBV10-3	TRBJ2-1	CAISESMAGGYNEQFF
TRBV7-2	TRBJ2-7	CASSSPGQGFSYEQYF
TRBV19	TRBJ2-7	CASSPRQGYIYEQYF
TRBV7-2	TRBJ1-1	CASSSPRTELNTEAFF
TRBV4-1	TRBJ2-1	CASSQDSSGSYNEQFF
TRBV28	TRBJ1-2	CATKTAGYYGYTF
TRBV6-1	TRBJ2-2	CASSEMGAGTGELFF
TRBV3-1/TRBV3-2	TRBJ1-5	CASSQVRAQPQHF
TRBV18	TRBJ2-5	CASSPGQGAGTQYF
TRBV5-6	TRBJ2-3	CASSLSGVGDTQYF